These 25 T cell receptor beta chains were all obtained from the same sample, sequenced in a study of CD8+ T cells in alopecia areata. Following extraction, RNA underwent reverse transcription to cDNA, which served as the sequencing template. The table came from immunoSEQ multiplex PCR; TCRdb's copy has only in-frame clones and leaves some out. In the table there are 150,000 to 200,000 clones, around three fifths of which are singletons. Sample treatment: oral pan-JAK inhibitor, 5-10 mg twice daily. Sequences were derived from CD4+ T cells sorted from blood, sampled at week 24, from a patient treated with tofacitinib. Receptor source: a human donor with alopecia areata.

The CDR3 DNA sequence: TGCAGCGTTTTTGACAGGGGGGAAGATGGCTACACCTTC. Its translation is CSVFDRGEDGYTF. The chain has TRBV29-1 and TRBJ1-2; 9 bases are shared with TRBD1. CDR1 is SQVTM and CDR2 is ANQGSEA in the germline V gene. J lost 6 bases, V lost 5 bases, and 7 bases had no gene match. CDR3 length equals 13 residues.

The chain couples TRBV5-1 to TRBJ2-2, with D uncertain. From germline, CDR1 is SGHRS and CDR2 YFSETQ. The V and J ends lost 0 bases and 1 base respectively, with 10 bases between them. The CDR3 totals 16 residues. The CDR3 is CASSLAVAMNTGELFF. In nucleotides, the CDR3 is TGCGCCAGCAGCTTGGCAGTTGCAATGAACACCGGGGAGCTGTTTTTT.

This clone has a single count. The chain has TRBV29-1 and TRBJ2-3; 7 bases are shared with TRBD1. This CDR3 region has 12 residues. The J segment lost 3 bases and the V segment lost 7 bases, leaving 4 bases of the junction unmatched. Germline V gives CDR1 SQVTM, CDR2 ANQGSEA. The CDR3 nucleotides are TGCAGCGGCTTACAGGGGACAGATACGCAGTATTTT. Its translation: CSGLQGTDTQYF.

The rearrangement joins TRBV6-5 to TRBJ2-2; D tentatively fits TRBD1 or TRBD2 (5 bases each). Looked up from germline, CDR1 is MNHEY and CDR2 is SVGAGI. The CDR3 contains 15 residues. V lost 6 bases and J 5 bases, leaving 16 bases between the germline ends. In DNA, the CDR3 is TGTGCCAGCAGGAGAGTTCCAGGGAGTACCGGGGAGCTGTTTTTT. Translating gives CASRRVPGSTGELFF.

This clone was detected only a few times. The chain employs TRBV30 and TRBJ2-7; D might be TRBD1 (5 bases). Germline lookup yields CDR1 GTSNPN and CDR2 SVGIG (reference sequence). Between the trimmed V and J ends, which lost 2 bases and 0 bases, there was a span of 11 bases. The CDR3 runs to 14 residues. Here the CDR3 reads CAWSFTGFSYEQYF. The DNA for the CDR3 is TGTGCCTGGAGTTTCACAGGATTCTCCTACGAGCAGTACTTC.

The chain employs TRBV9 and TRBJ2-2, with D unresolved. The CDR3 contains 15 residues. Trimming took 0 bases from V and 6 from J, leaving 12 bases between them. Germline CDR1 reads SGDLS; CDR2 reads YYNGEE. This CDR3 is CASSVVEQFSGELFF. CDR3 bases: TGTGCCAGCAGCGTAGTGGAGCAGTTCTCCGGGGAGCTGTTTTTT.

The chain links TRBV30 to TRBJ2-7, with D possibly matching TRBD1 (5 bases). Germline V gives CDR1 GTSNPN, CDR2 SVGIG (reference sequence). The V end lost 3 bases, the J end lost 4 bases, and 13 bases lay between the germline ends. The CDR3 length is 13 residues. The CDR3 region has the DNA TGTGCCTGGAGCCCGAAACAGGTTTACGAGCAGTACTTC. Protein sequence: CAWSPKQVYEQYF.

The V and J genes are TRBV9 and TRBJ2-6, with D possibly TRBD1 on 6 matching bases. The V and J ends lost 0 bases and 1 base respectively, with 14 bases between them. This CDR3 has 18 amino acids. Germline V gene data show CDR1 as SGDLS and CDR2 as YYNGEE. CDR3 in amino acids: CASSVALGASSGANVLTF. CDR3 in DNA: TGTGCCAGCAGCGTAGCCCTGGGGGCCTCTTCTGGGGCCAACGTCCTGACTTTC. The full variable domain, in which reference TRBV9 and TRBJ2-6 provide the parts outside the CDR3, is DSGVTQTPKHLITATGQRVTLRCSPRSGDLSVYWYQQSLDQGLQFLIQYYNGEERAKGNILERFSAQQFPDLHSELNLSSLELGDSALYFCASSVALGASSGANVLTFGAGSRLTVL.

This sequence joins TRBV27 and TRBJ1-1, with D perhaps matching TRBD1 (5 bases). The CDR3 consists of 15 residues. The germline V and J ends were trimmed by 4 bases and 1 base, with 13 bases remaining between them. The germline gives CDR1 MNHEY, CDR2 SMNVEV (reference sequence). CDR3 amino acids: CASSSEGRPNTEAFF. The CDR3 DNA follows: TGTGCCAGCAGTTCGGAGGGACGGCCGAACACTGAAGCTTTCTTT.

The chain uses TRBV29-1 and TRBJ2-7; 8 nucleotides align to TRBD1. Germline V gene data show CDR1 as SQVTM and CDR2 as ANQGSEA. The CDR3 is 16 residues long. V shed 5 bases and J 2 bases; nucleotides not matched to a gene: 14. CDR3 DNA sequence: TGCAGCGTTTACGGTCGCCGGGACAGGACCACCTACGAGCAGTACTTC. Protein product: CSVYGRRDRTTYEQYF.

This clone was seen only a few times. This chain links TRBV29-1 with TRBJ2-5; D ambiguous. Germline V gives CDR1 SQVTM, CDR2 ANQGSEA. Trimming pared 7 bases from V and 5 bases from J, leaving 17 bases between. This CDR3 contains 13 residues. This CDR3 is CSAKMVLGETQYF. DNA for the CDR3: TGCAGCGCCAAGATGGTGTTGGGGGAGACCCAGTACTTC.

The V gene is TRBV7-7, the J gene TRBJ2-3, with D possibly TRBD1 on 5 matching bases. V lost 3 bases and J lost 0, with 10 bases in between. Germline V lookup: CDR1 SSHAT, CDR2 FNYEAQ (reference sequence). The CDR3 has 15 amino acids. In nucleotides, the CDR3 is TGTGCCAGCAGCTTTAGGCCAGGGAGCACAGATACGCAGTATTTT. Translating it yields CASSFRPGSTDTQYF. The full variable domain, its missing parts supplied by reference TRBV7-7 and TRBJ2-3, is GAGVSQSPRYKVTKRGQDVTLRCDPISSHATLYWYQQALGQGPEFLTYFNYEAQPDKSGLPSDRFSAERPEGSISTLTIQRTEQRDSAMYRCASSFRPGSTDTQYFGPGTRLTVL.

The sample holds one count of this clone. J is TRBJ2-1 and V is TRBV10-1, with 10 nucleotides matching TRBD2. This CDR3 comprises 16 residues. Germline trimming cut 3 bases from V and 8 bases from J; bases unmatched to any gene: 10. Germline-derived CDR1 and CDR2 are WNHNN and SYGVQD (reference sequence). The CDR3 is CASSDRVLAGGHEQFF. The DNA for the CDR3 is TGCGCCAGCAGTGATCGAGTATTAGCGGGGGGCCATGAGCAGTTCTTC.

The chain carries TRBV30 and TRBJ1-6; 9 nucleotides match TRBD1. Germline V gene sequence: CDR1 GTSNPN, CDR2 SVGIG (reference sequence). The CDR3 length is 16 residues. Germline trimming cut 0 bases from V and 9 bases from J; bases unmatched to any gene: 9. The CDR3: CAWSVGGTGRRSPLHF. DNA of the CDR3: TGTGCCTGGAGTGTAGGGGGGACAGGGAGGCGTTCACCCCTCCACTTT.

The chain links TRBV5-1 to TRBJ2-3; TRBD1 is a possible D gene (7 bases). CDR1 is SGHRS, CDR2 YFSETQ, per germline. V dropped 1 base and J dropped 6 bases, with 15 bases sitting between them. The length of the CDR3 is 15 residues. The chain's CDR3 is CASSLRGTRGDTQYF. CDR3 coding DNA: TGCGCCAGCAGCTTGCGGGGGACCAGGGGGGATACGCAGTATTTT.

This chain uses TRBV29-1 with TRBJ2-3; TRBD1 agrees at 7 bases. Germline V gives CDR1 SQVTM, CDR2 ANQGSEA. The V and J ends lost 4 bases and 2 bases, in that order; junction bases with no gene match: 6. This CDR3 is built from 14 residues. For the CDR3, the DNA is TGCAGCGTTGTCAAGGGGGCCTACACAGATACGCAGTATTTT. This codes for CSVVKGAYTDTQYF.

A note on this clone: Other DNA sequences in this specimen translate into the identical CDR3. The V call is TRBV29-1, the J call TRBJ1-1, with no clear D. Germline CDR1 SQVTM, CDR2 ANQGSEA. The CDR3 contains 12 residues. V lost 4 bases and J lost 0, with 6 bases in between. The CDR3 loop reads CSVALLNTEAFF. Written as DNA, the CDR3 is TGCAGCGTTGCTCTGTTGAACACTGAAGCTTTCTTT.

The chain has TRBV15 and TRBJ1-1; tentative D call: TRBD1 (5 bases). V was trimmed by 4 bases and J by 6 bases, leaving 12 bases between them. Germline CDR1 and CDR2: LNHNV and YYDKDF (reference sequence). The length of the CDR3 is 13 residues. The CDR3 loop is CATSMGGLAEAFF. CDR3 coding DNA: TGTGCCACCAGCATGGGGGGTCTAGCTGAAGCTTTCTTT. Together with reference TRBV15 and TRBJ1-1, the CDR3 gives the full variable domain: DAMVIQNPRYQVTQFGKPVTLSCSQTLNHNVMYWYQQKSSQAPKLLFHYYDKDFNNEADTPDNFQSRRPNTSFCFLDIRSPGLGDTAMYLCATSMGGLAEAFFGQGTRLTVV.

This clone was observed a handful of times. The identical CDR3 is also encoded by other nucleotide sequences in the sample. The rearrangement uses TRBV5-1 and TRBJ2-5; TRBD1 matches at 9 bases. Germline V gene sequence: CDR1 SGHRS, CDR2 YFSETQ. The CDR3 covers 14 residues. Trimming at V came to 4 bases and at J to 5 bases, leaving 6 bases not matched to a gene. The CDR3 loop is CASSPGQGRETQYF. CDR3 coding DNA: TGCGCCAGCAGCCCGGGACAGGGACGGGAGACCCAGTACTTC.

This rearrangement joins TRBV5-1 to TRBJ1-1; 7 bases are shared with TRBD1. Trimming at V came to 6 bases and at J to 1 base, leaving 6 bases not matched to a gene. The CDR3 runs to 14 residues. Germline lookup yields CDR1 SGHRS and CDR2 YFSETQ. The CDR3 sequence is CASMTGTANTEAFF. The CDR3 bases are TGCGCCAGCATGACCGGGACAGCGAACACTGAAGCTTTCTTT.

The CDR3 here is CASSAQGYGVQPQHF. The CDR3 bases are TGTGCCAGCAGCGCCCAGGGGTATGGAGTTCAGCCCCAGCATTTT. This chain uses TRBV9 with TRBJ1-5; TRBD1 might be the D (6 bases). Germline values: CDR1 SGDLS, CDR2 YYNGEE. The ends were cut back, 3 bases at V and 6 bases at J, with 16 bases in the middle. The CDR3 totals 15 residues.

The V call is TRBV30, the J call TRBJ1-1; D is perhaps TRBD1 (5 bases). The germline gives CDR1 GTSNPN, CDR2 SVGIG (reference sequence). V was clipped by 3 bases and J by 4 bases, with 9 bases between them. The CDR3 covers 12 residues. The DNA for the CDR3 is TGTGCCTGGAGAAGTCAGGGCACTGAAGCTTTCTTT. Its translation: CAWRSQGTEAFF.

V usage is TRBV9 and J usage is TRBJ1-2; D is unclear. Per the germline V gene, CDR1 is SGDLS and CDR2 is YYNGEE. The CDR3 is made up of 15 amino acids. The ends were cut back, 2 bases at V and 0 bases at J, with 11 bases in the middle. CDR3 in DNA: TGTGCCAGCAGCGTTTCAGAATCCACTAACTATGGCTACACCTTC. Amino acids: CASSVSESTNYGYTF. Full variable domain (missing parts from reference TRBV9 and TRBJ1-2): DSGVTQTPKHLITATGQRVTLRCSPRSGDLSVYWYQQSLDQGLQFLIQYYNGEERAKGNILERFSAQQFPDLHSELNLSSLELGDSALYFCASSVSESTNYGYTFGSGTRLTVV.

This chain joins TRBV6-1 and TRBJ1-2, with unresolved D. Germline CDR1 and CDR2: MNHNS and SASEGT. Trimming left V 6 bases short and J 5 bases short, with 10 bases between. The CDR3 contains 12 residues. CDR3 nucleotide sequence: TGTGCCAGCAGCACCATGGGGTATGGCTACACCTTC. It specifies CASSTMGYGYTF.

The rearrangement uses TRBV4-3 and TRBJ2-4; no clear D. The CDR3 length is 11 residues. Germline V gene sequence: CDR1 LGHNA, CDR2 YSLEER. V lost 1 base and J 9 bases, leaving 4 bases between the germline ends. The CDR3 region has the DNA TGCGCCAGCAGCCAAGCTGGCATTCAGTACTTC. Translating it yields CASSQAGIQYF.